The sequence of this TCR beta chain was determined in a study of T cell responses to AZD1222 COVID-19 vaccine. Germline-derived CDR1 and CDR2 are ENHRY and SYGVKD. The CDR3 consists of 14 residues. V lost 6 bases and J 1 base, leaving 12 bases between the germline ends. Libraries were prepared by immunoSEQ multiplex PCR; TCRdb keeps only in-frame clonotypes and omits some of them. The profile shows about 120,000 clones, around 87% of them singletons. The specimen comprised peripheral blood, sampled 28 days after the second AZD1222 dose. The sequence was obtained from an adult who received the AZD1222 COVID-19 vaccine. The genes are TRBV10-3 and TRBJ1-1, with a tentative D call TRBD1 (6 bases). The CDR3 sequence is CAIRPGDRNTEAFF. Written as DNA, the CDR3 is TGTGCCATCAGACCAGGGGATCGGAACACTGAAGCTTTCTTT.